A single sample gave rise to the 14 T cell receptor beta chains below, sequenced in a study of T cell repertoires in cytomegalovirus infection (dated by TCRdb to the late 2010s). The reads were generated on an Illumina HiSeq 1500. In-frame beta chains were kept once TCRdb had trimmed the public reads at Q25 with fastp and called clones with MiXCR. All rows with the same CDR3 protein become a single entry with the most common DNA and genes. The sample table holds hundreds of thousands of distinct CDR3 sequences, of which around 32% were seen once. Of the sample, approximately 14% is held by the ten largest clones. Sequenced sample: PBMCs. The receptor source for this set is a human donor in good health (CMV status not recorded). Some clones in this sample may be carry-over from other donors' samples.

J is TRBJ1-1 and V is TRBV19; D gene unclear. The CDR3 length is 14 residues. Germline V gives CDR1 LNHDA, CDR2 SQIVND (reference sequence). V gave up 7 bases and J gave up 2 bases, with 14 bases separating them. The CDR3 here is CASISGDPNTEAFF. CDR3 nucleotide sequence: TGTGCCAGTATCTCCGGAGATCCCAACACTGAAGCTTTCTTT.

This clonotype was counted between two and nine times. The chain recombines TRBV28 with TRBJ1-2, with D possibly TRBD1 on 5 matching bases. Germline V CDR1 and CDR2: MDHEN, SYDVKM. V lost 2 bases, J lost 5 bases, and 12 bases lay in between. The CDR3 is 14 residues long. CDR3 sequence (DNA): TGTGCCAGCAGTTTACTGGAGGGGAAGTATGGCTACACCTTC. Translation gives CASSLLEGKYGYTF.

This rearrangement joins TRBV7-9 to TRBJ2-1, with TRBD2 identical over 9 bases. With V trimmed by 1 base and J by 5 bases, 3 bases remained unmatched. Germline loops: CDR1 SEHNR, CDR2 FQNEAQ (reference sequence). There are 15 residues in the CDR3. CDR3 loop: CASSLGSGGNNEQFF. Written as DNA, the CDR3 is TGTGCCAGCAGCTTAGGTAGCGGGGGTAACAATGAGCAGTTCTTC.

V gene TRBV19 combines with J gene TRBJ1-2; D not certain. The CDR3 spans 14 residues. Germline V gives CDR1 LNHDA, CDR2 SQIVND (reference sequence). V was shortened by 6 bases and J by 0 bases, with 11 bases between the two germline ends. This chain's CDR3 is CASSPAAPNYGYTF. The CDR3 bases are TGTGCCAGTAGCCCGGCGGCGCCTAACTATGGCTACACCTTC.

The chain combines TRBV19 with TRBJ2-3, with 8 positions matching TRBD2. Germline loops: CDR1 LNHDA, CDR2 SQIVND (reference sequence). CDR3 length: 13 residues. The junction had 4 bases not matched to a gene; V was cut back by 7 bases and J by 4 bases. The chain's CDR3 is CASKGLGSDTQYF. As DNA, the CDR3 is TGTGCCAGTAAGGGACTAGGGTCAGATACGCAGTATTTT.

The V and J genes are TRBV2 and TRBJ1-6; TRBD1 might be the D (6 bases). The V gene lost 4 bases and the J gene lost 8 bases, with 18 bases spanning the gap. The CDR3 sequence is 16 residues long. Germline assignment: CDR1 SNHLY and CDR2 FYNNEI. CDR3 DNA sequence: TGTGCCAGCAGTGGCGATGATACAGGGTGGGATTCACCCCTCCACTTT. Residues: CASSGDDTGWDSPLHF.

CDR3: CASSQMGQGLNTEAFF. The CDR3, as DNA: TGCGCCAGCAGCCAAATGGGACAGGGGTTGAACACTGAAGCTTTCTTT. The chain employs TRBV4-1 and TRBJ1-1, with 10 bases aligning to TRBD1. The trim removed 2 bases at V and 0 bases at J, leaving 3 bases unmatched. The CDR3 has 16 amino acids. CDR1 is MGHRA, CDR2 YSYEKL, per germline.

This clonotype was seen a handful of times. The V and J genes are TRBV12-3 or TRBV12-4 and TRBJ1-2; possibly TRBD1 for D (6 bases). CDR3 size: 15 residues. V dropped 3 bases and J dropped 3 bases, with 14 bases sitting between them. As DNA, the CDR3 is TGTGCCAGCAGTTTCCCCGGGGGGCAGGACTATGGCTACACCTTC. Amino acid sequence: CASSFPGGQDYGYTF.

V usage is TRBV11-2 and J usage is TRBJ2-3; 8 bases are shared with TRBD2. Trimming at V came to 3 bases and at J to 2 bases, leaving 7 bases not matched to a gene. CDR1 is SGHAT and CDR2 is FQNNGV in the germline V gene. The CDR3 runs to 16 residues. The CDR3 DNA follows: TGTGCCAGCAGCTTCGCCAGCGGGGGCGTCACAGATACGCAGTATTTT. Translation: CASSFASGGVTDTQYF.

This clonotype was observed many times. This chain joins TRBV7-8 and TRBJ1-3; no clear D gene. Germline lookup yields CDR1 SGHVS and CDR2 FQNEAQ. Trimming removed 3 bases at V and 0 bases at J, with 9 bases between. The CDR3 length is 15 residues. The CDR3 reads CASSFDNLSGNTIYF. CDR3 nucleotides: TGTGCCAGCAGCTTCGACAACCTCTCTGGAAACACCATATATTTT.

A note on this clonotype: The conserved phenylalanine or tryptophan normally closing the CDR3 is absent here, so this likely arose from a read error. The DNA is left out, because the CDR3 cannot be placed on it with certainty; the CDR3 is given as TCRdb lists it. The chain joins TRBV7-3 to TRBJ2-1; the table calls TRBD1, which could not be checked here. Germline values: CDR1 SGHTA, CDR2 FQGTGA. 14 amino acids form the CDR3, both terminal residues included. The CDR3 spells CASSFRDGGGRQLL.

This clonotype has ten or more counts. The chain uses TRBV12-3 or TRBV12-4 and TRBJ1-2, with unresolved D. V was cut by 2 bases and J by 4 bases, with 8 bases left in between. This CDR3 spans 13 amino acids. Here the CDR3 DNA reads TGTGCCAGCAGTTTAATAGGAACCTATGGCTACACCTTC. Translating it yields CASSLIGTYGYTF.

This clonotype was recorded a few times. This chain links TRBV19 with TRBJ2-3; weak D call: TRBD1 (6 bases). CDR3 length: 14 amino acids. Germline lookup yields CDR1 LNHDA and CDR2 SQIVND (reference sequence). Trimming removed 3 bases at V and 4 bases at J, with 11 bases between. The DNA of the CDR3 is TGTGCCAGTAGTATTCAGGGGCCGCCAGATACGCAGTATTTT. Protein product: CASSIQGPPDTQYF.

The genes are TRBV4-3 and TRBJ2-3, with TRBD2 as a possible D gene (6 bases). Trimming pared 1 base from V and 4 bases from J, leaving 9 bases between. The CDR3 is 14 amino acids. Germline values: CDR1 LGHNA, CDR2 YSLEER. CDR3 amino acids: CASSQGAGPDTQYF. The CDR3, as DNA: TGCGCCAGCAGCCAAGGTGCGGGGCCAGATACGCAGTATTTT.